The 2 T cell receptor beta chains in this list originate from one sample, sequenced in a study of blood T cell repertoires in COVID-19. The data were produced by immunoSEQ multiplex PCR, yet TCRdb's version contains in-frame clones alone and is incomplete. The sample carries about 250,000 clones, roughly 88% recorded once. The sample consisted of peripheral blood. Receptors were obtained from a human donor with COVID-19, enrolled during active disease. The donor label of this sample is uncertain.

The rearrangement uses TRBV19 and TRBJ1-3; 7 bases are a match to TRBD1. Germline CDR1 is LNHDA and CDR2 is SQIVND (reference sequence). V shed 4 bases and J 0 bases; nucleotides not matched to a gene: 9. This CDR3 is 17 amino acids long. The chain's CDR3 is CASSKDGTANSGNTIYF. The CDR3 nucleotides are TGTGCCAGTAGTAAGGATGGGACAGCCAACTCTGGAAACACCATATATTTT.

The chain is built from TRBV9 and TRBJ1-2; perhaps TRBD1 as D (6 bases). The CDR3 is 14 residues long. The germline CDR1 and CDR2 sequences are SGDLS and YYNGEE. The V and J ends lost 7 bases and 4 bases respectively, with 17 bases between them. The CDR3 is CASGEGVGIYGYTF. CDR3 bases: TGTGCCAGCGGAGAGGGGGTGGGGATCTATGGCTACACCTTC.